There are a few counts of the clone carrying this T cell receptor (beta chain). Its cognate antigen is unknown. Via MiXCR, TCRdb re-called the 5' RACE reads, giving one row per CDR3 protein. The top ten clones hold 2.5% to 4% of a sample with about 170,000 distinct CDR3 sequences, approximately 13% of them seen once. Looked up from germline, CDR1 is SGHVS and CDR2 is FNYEAQ. V was clipped by 1 base and J by 3 bases, with 13 bases between them. The CDR3 runs to 15 residues. This sample is drawn from a study of T-cell memory formation after mild COVID-19. Across the study: In these data, TCR clusters were largely donor specific.

General study findings and limits: Within pre-infection memory, some responding clones were found, suggesting cross-reactive memory joined.

Sequencing used PBMCs or a T cell subset sorted from them (not recorded which). The chain combines TRBV7-6 with TRBJ2-7, with a weak D call TRBD1 (6 bases). The TCR comes from a man aged 18 to 29 who had mild COVID-19 (a few samples of this study predate the infection). Cell type and time point are not known. This CDR3 is CASSLDGTRYYEQYF. The CDR3 nucleotides read TGTGCCAGCAGCTTAGACGGGACAAGGTACTACGAGCAGTACTTC.